This T cell receptor (beta chain) was observed in a study of response to subunit inactivated influenza vaccine. Study findings and constraints: Authors suggested each seasonal flu vaccination may recruit only limited numbers of new T cells.

The table lists this clonotype with a few counts. The antigen remains undetermined. MiXCR, run by TCRdb on the RT-PCR reads, gives a single entry per CDR3 protein. The sample shows fewer than 800,000 distinct CDR3 sequences, roughly 14% of them seen only once. V gave up 0 bases and J gave up 9 bases, with 7 bases separating them. Germline V lookup: CDR1 SGHDT, CDR2 YYEEEE. This CDR3 comprises 12 residues. The V gene is TRBV5-6, the J gene TRBJ2-1, with D hard to call. The material sequenced was PBMCs from blood, taken roughly 12 days after vaccination. This TCR was recovered from a man aged 50 or older who received an inactivated influenza vaccine. The CDR3 here is CASSLGAFEQFF. In DNA form, the CDR3 reads TGTGCCAGCAGCTTGGGAGCGTTTGAGCAGTTCTTC.